This is a list of T cell receptor beta chains from one sample in a study of control samples from healthy donors and cancer patients. Clones were read by immunoSEQ multiplex PCR, and TCRdb kept only the in-frame ones, dropping some. This sample yields about 130,000 clones, of which roughly 84% are seen a single time; more than 2.5% belongs to the top ten. The sequencing sample was made of blood. The receptors come from a man aged 45 to 65 in good health. Each CDR3 is given with its conserved first and last residue. The D gene is left open where the match is weak. Size values are once, few and many counts, or a class for expanded clones, and some rows have none.

NA	NA	TRBV6-1	TRBJ2-7	TGTGCCAGCAGTGACGGGTACGAGCAGTACTTC	CASSDGYEQYF
TRBD1	NA	TRBV7-9	TRBJ1-2	TGTGCCAGCAGCTTATCGAGACAGGGGTCTGGCTACACCTTC	CASSLSRQGSGYTF
NA	NA	TRBV6-2/TRBV6-3	TRBJ2-6	TGTGCCAGCAGTTACTCGATTGGCCGCTCGTCTGGGGCCAACGTCCTGACTTTC	CASSYSIGRSSGANVLTF
NA	NA	TRBV12-3/TRBV12-4	TRBJ2-7	TGTGCCAGCAGCGACTTACTACGATACGAGCAGTACTTC	CASSDLLRYEQYF
NA	once	TRBV15	TRBJ2-6	TGTGCCACCAGCAGTTGGCAGGGGAGGAAGTCTGGGGCCAACGTCCTGACTTTC	CATSSWQGRKSGANVLTF
NA	NA	TRBV7-9	TRBJ1-6	TGTGCCAGCACCTTTGGACAGAGCTATTCACCCCTCCACTTT	CASTFGQSYSPLHF
NA	NA	TRBV25-1	TRBJ1-1	TGTGCCAGCAGTCCTAGCCCAGGGGTTCCTGAAGCTTTCTTT	CASSPSPGVPEAFF
TRBD2	NA	TRBV9	TRBJ2-5	TGTGCCAGCAGCGTAGGGGTAGCGGGGCAAGAGACCCAGTACTTC	CASSVGVAGQETQYF
TRBD1	NA	TRBV11-3	TRBJ2-5	TGTGCCAGCAGCACCTACAGGGGGCAGTGGGAGACCCAGTACTTC	CASSTYRGQWETQYF
TRBD1	NA	TRBV11-3	TRBJ1-4	TGTGCCAGCAGTCCAGGGACAGCAACTAATGAAAAACTGTTTTTT	CASSPGTATNEKLFF
TRBD1	NA	TRBV5-1	TRBJ1-3	TGCGCCAGCAGCTTGTTTCAGGGGGATACTGGAAACACCATATATTTT	CASSLFQGDTGNTIYF
TRBD1	once	TRBV3-1/TRBV3-2	TRBJ1-2	TGTGCCAGCAGCCAACGACAGGGGGCTGGTGGCTACACCTTC	CASSQRQGAGGYTF
NA	once	TRBV6-5	TRBJ2-7	TGTGCCAGCAGTTACCGCCAGACCTACGAGCAGTACTTC	CASSYRQTYEQYF
NA	NA	TRBV19	TRBJ1-1	TGTGCCAGTAGTATAGAGTCCCTGGATAACCCTGAAGCTTTCTTT	CASSIESLDNPEAFF
NA	NA	TRBV12-3/TRBV12-4	TRBJ2-7	TGTGCCAGCAGTTTATTTGGCGAGCAGTACTTC	CASSLFGEQYF